This T cell receptor (beta chain) derives from a study of blood T cell repertoires in COVID-19. Overall study: PBMCs, B-cell-depleted T cells, or T cells were the source of the cDNA or gDNA that made up the material.

Sequencing was performed with immunoSEQ multiplex PCR; in TCRdb, only in-frame clones are kept and a portion is missing. The data show roughly 400,000 clones, with 80% to 90% seen just once and 0.9% to 1.2% held by the top ten. CDR3 size: 12 residues. Trimming left V 5 bases short and J 7 bases short, with 11 bases between. Germline loops: CDR1 KGHSH, CDR2 LQKENI. Input material: PBMCs or T cells enriched from blood (not recorded which). This sequence joins TRBV18 and TRBJ2-5; D is possibly TRBD2 (6 bases). The sequence was obtained from a man aged 30-40 years who had recovered from COVID-19. The CDR3 is CASSRDWGTQYF. The CDR3 DNA reads TGTGCCAGCTCAAGGGACTGGGGGACCCAGTACTTC.